The next 25 T cell receptor beta chains were all read from a single sample in a study of blood T cell repertoires in COVID-19. Here immunoSEQ multiplex PCR was the method, and the copy in TCRdb shows in-frame clones only, minus some. The sample shows 150,000 to 160,000 clones, about 89% of them seen only once. Input material: peripheral blood. Receptors originate from a man in his forties or fifties with acute or convalescent COVID-19.

The rearrangement uses TRBV6-5 and TRBJ1-6; TRBD1 matches at 9 bases. V gave up 7 bases and J gave up 10 bases; unmatched junction bases: 5. Germline CDR1 is MNHEY and CDR2 is SVGAGI. This CDR3 is built from 13 residues. In nucleotides, the CDR3 is TGTGCCAGCAAGAGGGACAGGGAGTCACCCCTCCACTTT. Its translation: CASKRDRESPLHF.

The chain combines TRBV19 with TRBJ2-7, with 7 bases matching TRBD2. Germline values: CDR1 LNHDA, CDR2 SQIVND (reference sequence). This CDR3 has 16 amino acids. Trimming at V came to 2 bases and at J to 2 bases, leaving 9 bases not matched to a gene. CDR3 region: CASSIRSGVLTYEQYF. CDR3 nucleotides: TGTGCCAGTAGTATAAGAAGCGGGGTCCTTACCTACGAGCAGTACTTC.

The gene calls are TRBV6-2 or TRBV6-3 and TRBJ1-5; no clear D. The germline gives CDR1 MNHEY, CDR2 SVGEGT. Trimming left V 0 bases short and J 6 bases short, with 9 bases between. The CDR3 totals 14 residues. The chain's CDR3 is CASSYSGVGQPQHF. The CDR3 coding sequence is TGTGCCAGCAGTTACTCAGGAGTGGGTCAGCCCCAGCATTTT.

The chain uses TRBV28 and TRBJ1-6; TRBD1 aligns across 10 bases. This CDR3 contains 14 residues. Germline V gene data show CDR1 as MDHEN and CDR2 as SYDVKM. The V segment lost 11 bases and the J segment 7 bases; nucleotides outside the gene matches: 8. This CDR3 reads CAARSDRGNSPLHF. As DNA, the CDR3 is TGTGCCGCCCGTTCGGACAGGGGGAATTCACCCCTCCACTTT. The variable domain in full, completed from reference TRBV28 and TRBJ1-6, reads DVKVTQSSRYLVKRTGEKVFLECVQDMDHENMFWYRQDPGLGLRLIYFSYDVKMKEKGDIPEGYSVSREKKERFSLILESASTNQTSMYLCAARSDRGNSPLHFGNGTRLTVT.

The CDR3 loop reads CASRRSPEALSGNTIYF. CDR3 nucleotide sequence: TGCGCCAGCAGGAGGTCTCCGGAGGCGCTCTCTGGAAACACCATATATTTT. The chain uses TRBV5-1 and TRBJ1-3; no clear D. Trimming took 5 bases from V and 0 from J, leaving 18 bases between them. Looked up from germline, CDR1 is SGHRS and CDR2 is YFSETQ. CDR3 length: 17 amino acids.

V usage is TRBV27 and J usage is TRBJ2-1; 9 bases line up with TRBD2. This CDR3 has 16 amino acids. From germline, CDR1 is MNHEY and CDR2 SMNVEV (reference sequence). J gave up 5 bases and V 2 bases, and 7 bases lay outside the gene matches. As DNA, the CDR3 is TGTGCCAGCAGTTTACTGGCGGGAGGGCCCCACAATGAGCAGTTCTTC. It specifies CASSLLAGGPHNEQFF.

The genes are TRBV28 and TRBJ2-1; D not resolved. Germline CDR1 MDHEN, CDR2 SYDVKM. The CDR3 spans 15 residues. Trimming removed 2 bases from V and 5 bases from J, with 13 bases in between. The CDR3 is CASSLGGVHNNEQFF. CDR3 DNA sequence: TGTGCCAGCAGTTTAGGCGGAGTACATAACAATGAGCAGTTCTTC.

The rearrangement links TRBV7-9 to TRBJ2-2; perhaps TRBD2 as D (6 bases). The CDR3 runs 16 residues. Trimming removed 6 bases from V and 2 bases from J, with 16 bases in between. CDR1 and CDR2 (germline): SEHNR, FQNEAQ (reference sequence). CDR3 amino acids: CASSRMGGENTGELFF. The CDR3 coding sequence is TGTGCCAGCAGTCGTATGGGCGGGGAAAACACCGGGGAGCTGTTTTTT.

This chain uses TRBV19 with TRBJ1-2; maybe TRBD1 (6 bases). Trimming cost V 8 bases and J 4 bases, with 11 bases left between them. The length of the CDR3 is 12 residues. CDR1 LNHDA and CDR2 SQIVND come from the germline V gene (reference sequence). The CDR3 DNA sequence: TGTGCCAGTGGGGGGGCGGTCTATGGCTACACCTTC. Encoded protein: CASGGAVYGYTF.

This clone showed up just once. The CDR3 DNA follows: TGTGCCAGCAGATACAGCGGGAGTGTCCATGAGCAGTTCTTC. This encodes CASRYSGSVHEQFF. The V and J genes are TRBV28 and TRBJ2-1, with 8 positions matching TRBD2. The germline gives CDR1 MDHEN, CDR2 SYDVKM. V gave up 6 bases and J gave up 8 bases; unmatched junction bases: 9. The CDR3 spans 14 residues. The whole variable domain, remainder taken from reference TRBV28 and TRBJ2-1, is DVKVTQSSRYLVKRTGEKVFLECVQDMDHENMFWYRQDPGLGLRLIYFSYDVKMKEKGDIPEGYSVSREKKERFSLILESASTNQTSMYLCASRYSGSVHEQFFGPGTRLTVL.

This chain joins TRBV10-2 and TRBJ1-2; 8 nucleotides align to TRBD1. Trimming removed 6 bases from V and 3 bases from J; junction bases left unmatched: 3. The V gene's germline CDR1 is WSHSY and CDR2 SAAADI. The CDR3 spans 13 residues. The CDR3 reads CASSLTGDYGYTF. CDR3 DNA sequence: TGCGCCAGCAGCCTGACAGGGGACTATGGCTACACCTTC.

V gene TRBV9 combines with J gene TRBJ1-6; D uncertain. V shed 1 base and J shed 0 bases, with 11 bases lying between them. The CDR3 length is 17 residues. Germline CDR1 SGDLS, CDR2 YYNGEE. The chain's CDR3 is CASSVTSRSSYNSPLHF. For the CDR3, the DNA is TGTGCCAGCAGCGTAACCTCGAGGAGCTCCTATAATTCACCCCTCCACTTT.

The rearrangement uses TRBV11-2 and TRBJ2-5; tentative D call: TRBD1 (6 bases). The CDR3 has 14 amino acids. The germline gives CDR1 SGHAT, CDR2 FQNNGV. Trimming took off 1 base at V and 5 bases at J, with 11 bases between the two ends. CDR3 loop: CASSLAQGGETQYF. The DNA of the CDR3 is TGTGCCAGCAGCTTAGCACAGGGTGGGGAGACCCAGTACTTC.

The chain carries TRBV28 and TRBJ2-7; possibly TRBD2 for D (6 bases). This CDR3 contains 16 residues. Trimming removed 0 bases at V and 6 bases at J, with 18 bases between. Germline lookup yields CDR1 MDHEN and CDR2 SYDVKM. CDR3: CASSLWVGEVFGEQYF. The DNA for the CDR3 is TGTGCCAGCAGTTTATGGGTAGGGGAGGTTTTCGGCGAGCAGTACTTC.

This chain uses TRBV18 with TRBJ1-5; D gene ambiguous. CDR1 KGHSH and CDR2 LQKENI come from the germline V gene. The CDR3 is 15 amino acids. The V end was cut by 3 bases, the J end by 6 bases, with 15 bases between. As DNA, the CDR3 is TGTGCCAGCTCACCCAACTCTGACGGAGGTCAGCCCCAGCATTTT. This gives the protein CASSPNSDGGQPQHF.

This clone was counted once. This chain connects TRBV6-6 to TRBJ1-3, with unresolved D. The CDR3 is made up of 13 amino acids. Per the germline V gene, CDR1 is MNHNY and CDR2 is SVGAGI (reference sequence). V was cut by 5 bases and J by 4 bases, with 9 bases left in between. This CDR3 is CASSQTNGNTIYF. The CDR3, as DNA: TGTGCCAGCAGTCAAACAAACGGAAACACCATATATTTT.

Notes on this clone: The same CDR3 can be traced to other DNA sequences in this sample. This chain links TRBV30 with TRBJ2-1, with 10 bases identical to TRBD2. Trimming took 0 bases from V and 4 from J; bases not matched to a gene: 3. CDR3 size: 15 residues. The germline CDR1 and CDR2 sequences are GTSNPN and SVGIG (reference sequence). DNA of the CDR3: TGTGCCTGGAGTGTCAGGACTAGCGGATACAATGAGCAGTTCTTC. Protein: CAWSVRTSGYNEQFF. Supplemented by reference TRBV30 and TRBJ2-1, the full variable domain reads SQTIHQWPATLVQPVGSPLSLECTVEGTSNPNLYWYRQAAGRGLQLLFYSVGIGQISSEVPQNLSASRPQDRQFILSSKKLLLSDSGFYLCAWSVRTSGYNEQFFGPGTRLTVL.

This sequence joins TRBV6-6 and TRBJ1-2; 8 bases line up with TRBD1. This CDR3 comprises 16 residues. Germline V gives CDR1 MNHNY, CDR2 SVGAGI (reference sequence). J gave up 6 bases and V 5 bases, and 14 bases lay outside the gene matches. This chain's CDR3 is CASSPTGQGLFNGYTF. CDR3 nucleotide sequence: TGTGCCAGCAGTCCGACCGGACAGGGCCTCTTCAATGGCTACACCTTC.

This chain connects TRBV19 to TRBJ2-5, with D maybe TRBD1 (5 bases). The V and J ends lost 2 bases and 3 bases respectively, with 7 bases between them. This CDR3 is built from 13 residues. CDR1 and CDR2 from the germline V gene are LNHDA and SQIVND (reference sequence). The CDR3 sequence: CASSITGEETQYF. The DNA of the CDR3 is TGTGCCAGTAGTATAACAGGAGAAGAGACCCAGTACTTC.

The CDR3 protein is CASSPWSSEQYV. In DNA, the CDR3 is TGTGCCAGCAGCCCTTGGTCGAGCGAGCAGTACGTC. This chain links TRBV3-1 (or the pseudogene TRBV3-2) with TRBJ2-7; D is undetermined. Germline-derived CDR1 and CDR2 are LGHDT and YNNKEL (reference sequence). Trimming left V 4 bases short and J 6 bases short, with 10 bases between. The CDR3 is 12 residues long.

The chain combines TRBV15 with TRBJ2-1, with 7 bases that match TRBD2. The CDR3 has 13 residues. Trimming cost V 6 bases and J 5 bases; bases outside gene matches: 4. The V gene's germline CDR1 is LNHNV and CDR2 YYDKDF (reference sequence). CDR3 loop: CATRDGTNNEQFF. The DNA of the CDR3 is TGTGCCACCAGAGACGGGACTAACAATGAGCAGTTCTTC.

This chain links TRBV19 with TRBJ2-7; 9 bases fit TRBD1. Trimming at V came to 5 bases and at J to 0 bases, leaving 2 bases not matched to a gene. This CDR3 contains 14 residues. In germline, CDR1 is LNHDA, CDR2 SQIVND (reference sequence). CDR3: CASSLDRGSYEQYF. In DNA, the CDR3 is TGTGCCAGTAGTTTGGACAGGGGCTCCTACGAGCAGTACTTC.

The chain uses TRBV27 and TRBJ1-5; D is unclear. The CDR3 has 15 amino acids. V shed 6 bases and J shed 11 bases, with 23 bases lying between them. The V gene's germline CDR1 is MNHEY and CDR2 SMNVEV (reference sequence). In DNA form, the CDR3 reads TGTGCCAGCAGGTCTGTCGGGAAGGCCCTCCGGGCCCAGCATTTT. Amino acid sequence: CASRSVGKALRAQHF.

The rearrangement links TRBV28 to TRBJ2-5; D remains unclear. The CDR3 has 13 residues. V gave up 2 bases and J gave up 5 bases, with 9 bases separating them. The V gene's germline CDR1 is MDHEN and CDR2 SYDVKM. CDR3 nucleotide sequence: TGTGCCAGCAGTTTAGGCCGGGTTGAGACCCAGTACTTC. Amino acid sequence: CASSLGRVETQYF.

The chain joins TRBV19 to TRBJ1-5; D possibly corresponds to TRBD1 (6 bases). This CDR3 has 17 residues. Between the trimmed V and J ends, which lost 5 bases and 1 base, there was a span of 18 bases. Germline V gives CDR1 LNHDA, CDR2 SQIVND (reference sequence). The CDR3 DNA sequence: TGTGCCAGTAGTGGGACACTAGGCCGGAGAAGCAATCAGCCCCAGCATTTT. As protein: CASSGTLGRRSNQPQHF.